This T cell receptor (beta chain) appears in the sequencing data of a study of T-cell memory formation after mild COVID-19 (dated by TCRdb to the early 2020s). Notes on the research overall: TCR sequence clusters from the two donors were largely donor specific. T-cell clones expanding and contracting after mild COVID-19 in a couple of donors were tracked by longitudinal TCRalpha and TCRbeta repertoire sequencing. The cohort comprised two young, previously healthy adult volunteers, one female and one male. Paper-wide results and their limitations: Contracting CD4+ clones were found mainly in CM and EM memory subsets, while CD8+ clones were enriched in EMRA. SARS-CoV-2 specificity of the second-wave clones peaking on day 37 was not confirmed. Only two mild cases were covered by the study, and larger cohorts that include severe cases with pre-infection samples were considered necessary. The detection of some responding clones in pre-infection memory suggests that pre-existing cross-reactive memory T cells joined the SARS-CoV-2 response. Clones contracting from day 15 to 85 had balanced CD4/CD8 phenotypes, while a second wave expanding from day 15 to 37 was biased towards CD4+.

The CDR3, from cysteine to phenylalanine, totals 14 residues. Of all the DNA, just the CDR3 is kept, 42 bases in frame from base 1. A distance of 17 bases separates the germline ends of V and J, which lose 11 bases and 1 base respectively. CDR1 MNHNS and CDR2 SASEGT are derived from the germline V gene. Sequencing took place on an Illumina NovaSeq 6000. TCRalpha and TCRbeta cDNA libraries were built by 5'RACE with constant-segment primers, adding sample barcodes and unique molecular identifiers. Trizol reagent was used to extract RNA from every sample. Library amplification was performed in two PCR steps, and a second sample barcode and Illumina TruSeq adapters were introduced in the second step. Libraries were sequenced on an Illumina NovaSeq with 2 x 150 bp paired-end reads. The paper's processing steps were these. Reads were demultiplexed and collapsed into UMI-guided consensus sequences with migec v1.2.7. Using mixcr v2.1.11, the UMI consensuses were aligned to TRA and TRB V and J templates and assembled into clonotypes. A clonotype was counted as expanded or contracted only if both edgeR and NoisET called the change significant, with noise models trained on biological replicates. edgeR calls used a false discovery rate-adjusted p below 0.01 and a log2 fold-change threshold of 1. As an exploratory analysis of dynamics, max-normalized trajectories of the 1000 most abundant clonotypes were examined with PCA combined with hierarchical clustering. Separately sequenced CD4+ and CD8+ repertoires were used to assign the CD4 or CD8 phenotype of responding clones. The raw public data were reprocessed by TCRdb itself: fastp quality trimming at Q25, MiXCR clonotype calling, in-frame beta chains only. Entries that share a CDR3 protein sequence are merged under the most common genes and DNA. The V and J calls come from TCRdb's annotation, not from the publication. For this sample there are 300,000 to 400,000 distinct CDR3 sequences; approximately 15% appear just once. The ten most abundant clones make up 20% to 25% of the sample.

Points on this clonotype: What this receptor recognizes is not known. No much larger clone is present one base from it, and per-base qualities are unavailable.

Ficoll-Paque density gradient centrifugation was the method used to isolate PBMCs. The TCR originated in a man aged 18 to 29 who had mild COVID-19 (a few samples of this study predate the infection). The sample titles of this study are shuffled in the database, so cell type and time point are left out; the donor was told from shared clones. This sequence uses TRBV6-1 and TRBJ1-2; the D gene lacks a confident call. The specimen sequenced was PBMCs or a T cell subset sorted from them (not recorded which). CDR3 reads: CAAGKAVFNYGYTF. At the DNA level, the sequence is TGTGCCGCTGGGAAGGCGGTTTTTAACTATGGCTACACCTTC.